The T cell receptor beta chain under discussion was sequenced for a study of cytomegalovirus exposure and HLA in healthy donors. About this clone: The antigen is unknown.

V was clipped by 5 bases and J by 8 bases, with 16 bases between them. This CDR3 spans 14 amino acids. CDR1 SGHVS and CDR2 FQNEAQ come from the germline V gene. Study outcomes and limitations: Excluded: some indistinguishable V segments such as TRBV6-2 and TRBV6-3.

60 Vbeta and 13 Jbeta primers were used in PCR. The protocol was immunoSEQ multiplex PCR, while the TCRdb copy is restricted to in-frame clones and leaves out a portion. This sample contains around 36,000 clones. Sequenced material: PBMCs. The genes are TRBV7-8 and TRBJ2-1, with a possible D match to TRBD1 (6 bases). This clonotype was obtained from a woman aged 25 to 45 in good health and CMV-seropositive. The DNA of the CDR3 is TGTGCCAGCAGCCAAACCGCGAGGGGGTATGAGCAGTTCTTC. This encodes CASSQTARGYEQFF.